What follows describes a single TCR beta chain. The antigen is unknown. The junction shows a germline mismatch at one end, possibly a read error. This sample is part of a study of neoadjuvant nivolumab and ipilimumab in lung cancer. Generated by immunoSEQ multiplex PCR, the TCRdb table keeps only in-frame clones and is missing some. Of about 38,000 clones detected, 89% appear once; the ten largest clones hold roughly 3.4%. CDR1 and CDR2 (germline): SEHNR, FQNEAQ (reference sequence). The CDR3 length is 14 residues. Whole-study findings and limits: A small number of samples were TCR sequenced. Blood richness before therapy tracked richness in tumors resected after neoadjuvant therapy. Only a single major-pathologic-response sample was available for clonality analysis.

J is TRBJ1-4 and V is TRBV7-9, with D tentatively TRBD1 (5 bases). Source: peripheral blood, taken before neoadjuvant nivolumab, alone or with ipilimumab. The receptor was isolated from an adult with non-small cell lung cancer. CDR3 amino acids: CASSLYGRDDKLFF. The CDR3 nucleotides read TGTGCCAGCAGCTTATATGGCAGGGATGACAAACTGTTTTTT.